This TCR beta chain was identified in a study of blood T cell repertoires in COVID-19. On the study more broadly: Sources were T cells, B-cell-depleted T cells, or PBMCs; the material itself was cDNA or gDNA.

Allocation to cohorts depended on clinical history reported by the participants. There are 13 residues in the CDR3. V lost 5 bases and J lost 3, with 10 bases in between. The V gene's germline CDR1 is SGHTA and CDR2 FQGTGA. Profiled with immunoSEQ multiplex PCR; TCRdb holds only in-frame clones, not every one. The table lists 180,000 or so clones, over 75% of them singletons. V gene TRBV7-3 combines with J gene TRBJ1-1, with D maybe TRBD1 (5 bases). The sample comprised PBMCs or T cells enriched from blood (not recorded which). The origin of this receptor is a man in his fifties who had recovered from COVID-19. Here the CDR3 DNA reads TGTGCCAGCAGCGCACAGGTGGACACTGAAGCTTTCTTT. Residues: CASSAQVDTEAFF.